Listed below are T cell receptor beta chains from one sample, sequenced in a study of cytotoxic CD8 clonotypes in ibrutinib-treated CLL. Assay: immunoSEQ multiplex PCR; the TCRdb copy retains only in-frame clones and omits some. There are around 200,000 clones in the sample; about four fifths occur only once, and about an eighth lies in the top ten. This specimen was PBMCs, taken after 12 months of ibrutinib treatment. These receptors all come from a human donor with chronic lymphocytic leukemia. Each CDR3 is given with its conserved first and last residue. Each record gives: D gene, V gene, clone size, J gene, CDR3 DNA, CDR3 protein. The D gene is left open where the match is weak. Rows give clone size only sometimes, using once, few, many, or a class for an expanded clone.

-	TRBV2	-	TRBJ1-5	TGTGCCAGCAAACTTGACAGTCACTCTGGGCCCCAGCATTTT	CASKLDSHSGPQHF
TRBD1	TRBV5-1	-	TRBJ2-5	TGCGCCAGCACACGGACAGGGGGCTATCAAGAGACCCAGTACTTC	CASTRTGGYQETQYF
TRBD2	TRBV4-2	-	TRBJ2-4	TGTGCCAGCAGCCAAGAGCTAGCGGGCTGGGGTATAATCATTCAGTACTTC	CASSQELAGWGIIIQYF
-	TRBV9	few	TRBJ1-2	TGTGCCAGCACCGAAACAGGATCTAACTATGGCTACACCTTC	CASTETGSNYGYTF
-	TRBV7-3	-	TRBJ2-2	TGTGCCAGCAGCTTAAGGCTCGGGGAGCTGTTTTTT	CASSLRLGELFF
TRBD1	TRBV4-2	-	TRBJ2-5	TGTGCCAGCAGCCTGCTGGGACAGTTGGAGACCCAGTACTTC	CASSLLGQLETQYF
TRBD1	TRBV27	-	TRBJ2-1	TGTGCCAGCAGTCCTGGGACAGGGGGTCACAATGAGCAGTTCTTC	CASSPGTGGHNEQFF
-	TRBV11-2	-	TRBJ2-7	TGTGCCAGCAGCTTAAGGGCAGGACCCTACGAGCAGTACTTC	CASSLRAGPYEQYF
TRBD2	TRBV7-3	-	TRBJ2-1	TGTGCCAGCAGATTAGGGGGACTAGCGGGGTCAGAGGAGCAGTTCTTC	CASRLGGLAGSEEQFF
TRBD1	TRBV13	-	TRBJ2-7	TGTGCCAGCAGCCACCGACAGGGCCTAGAAGCCTACGAGCAGTACTTC	CASSHRQGLEAYEQYF
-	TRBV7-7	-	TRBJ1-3	TGTGCTAGCAGTGACAACTCTGGAAACACCATATATTTT	CASSDNSGNTIYF
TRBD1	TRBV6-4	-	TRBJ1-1	TGTGCCGCGAAGGACAGGTTAATGAACACTGAAGCTTTCTTT	CAAKDRLMNTEAFF
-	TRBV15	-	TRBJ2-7	TGTGCCACCAGCAGAGGAAAGGGGACCTACGAGCAGTACTTC	CATSRGKGTYEQYF
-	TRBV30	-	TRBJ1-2	TGTGCCTGGAGTCGAGAGGTGGACTATGGCTACACCTTC	CAWSREVDYGYTF
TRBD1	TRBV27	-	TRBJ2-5	TGTGCCAGCAGTTTATCTCGGACAGGGGGGGAGACCCAGTACTTC	CASSLSRTGGETQYF
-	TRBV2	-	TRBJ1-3	TGTGCCAGTGTAGGTGGAAATTCAGGAAACACCATATATTTT	CASVGGNSGNTIYF
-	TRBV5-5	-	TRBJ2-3	TGTGCCAGCAGCTTGCCGACTTTCCCAGATACGCAGTATTTT	CASSLPTFPDTQYF
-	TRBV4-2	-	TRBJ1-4	TGTGCCAGCAGCGTGGGCGATCGAAAACTGTTTTTT	CASSVGDRKLFF
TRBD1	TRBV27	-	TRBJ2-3	TGTGCCAGCAGTTTACCGGGACAGGAGGAGTTAGGTACGCAGTATTTT	CASSLPGQEELGTQYF
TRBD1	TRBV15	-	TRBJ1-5	TGTGCCACCAGCACGGGACAGGGTTTTCAGCCCCAGCATTTT	CATSTGQGFQPQHF
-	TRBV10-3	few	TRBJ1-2	TGTGCCATCTCGGACTCGGAAGGCTACACCTTC	CAISDSEGYTF
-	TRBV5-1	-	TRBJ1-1	TGCGCCAGCAGCTTGGGCGGACGGGCCCAGATTTCGAACACTGAAGCTTTCTTT	CASSLGGRAQISNTEAFF
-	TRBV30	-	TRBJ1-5	TGTGCCTGGAGTGTACAGATGGGACAGCCCCAGCATTTT	CAWSVQMGQPQHF
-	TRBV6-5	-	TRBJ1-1	TGTGCCAGCAGTTACTCGGCAGGGATGAACACTGAAGCTTTCTTT	CASSYSAGMNTEAFF
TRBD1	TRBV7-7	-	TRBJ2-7	TGTGCTAGCAGCTCCGACCCTCCGACAGGGGCGTACAACGAGCAGTACTTC	CASSSDPPTGAYNEQYF
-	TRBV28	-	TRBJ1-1	TGTGCCAGCAGTTTACCGGCATTGAACACTGAAGCTTTCTTT	CASSLPALNTEAFF
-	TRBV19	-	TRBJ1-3	TGTGCCAGTAGTATATTAATGCGAGCGACCTCTGGAAACACCATATATTTT	CASSILMRATSGNTIYF
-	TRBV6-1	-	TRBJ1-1	TGTGCCAGCAGCCCCGATTGGAACACTGAAGCTTTCTTT	CASSPDWNTEAFF
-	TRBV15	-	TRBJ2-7	TGTGCCACCAGCAGGGGTGGGGCAGAACCAAGAAAAACCTACGAGCAGTACTTC	CATSRGGAEPRKTYEQYF
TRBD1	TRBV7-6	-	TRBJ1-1	TGTGCCAGCAGCTTAGGACAGGGAAGGACTGAAGCTTTCTTT	CASSLGQGRTEAFF
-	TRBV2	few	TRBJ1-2	TGTGCCAGCAGTGAACGGAACTATGGCTACACCTTC	CASSERNYGYTF
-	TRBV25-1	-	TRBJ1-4	TGTGCCAGCAGTTCCGACCGTGATATAGGGACCATCCGGTTGTTTTTT	CASSSDRDIGTIRLFF
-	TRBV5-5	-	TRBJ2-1	TGTGCCAGACCGAGACTAGGGGAGGATGAGCAGTTCTTC	CARPRLGEDEQFF
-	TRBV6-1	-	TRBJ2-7	TGTGCCAGCGGAGCTTACGAGCAGTACTTC	CASGAYEQYF
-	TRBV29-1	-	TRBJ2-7	TGCAGCGTTGGCTTCGGGGGAGCCGGGCAGTACTTC	CSVGFGGAGQYF
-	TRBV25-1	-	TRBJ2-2	TGTGCCAGCATACCAGAGAACACCGGGGAGCTGTTTTTT	CASIPENTGELFF
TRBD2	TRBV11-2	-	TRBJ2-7	TGTGCCAGCAGCTTAGTCGGGGGGGCCGACCACGAGCAGTACTTC	CASSLVGGADHEQYF
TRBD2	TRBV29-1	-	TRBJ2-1	TGCAGCGCCCGGGAGGGTTCCTACAATGAGCAGTTCTTC	CSAREGSYNEQFF
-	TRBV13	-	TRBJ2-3	TGTGCCAGCAGCTTAGTGTCTGGTAGGGCCACAGATACGCAGTATTTT	CASSLVSGRATDTQYF
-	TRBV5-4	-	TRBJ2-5	TGTGCCTTCCTCCTTGGGGAAGAGACCCAGTACTTC	CAFLLGEETQYF
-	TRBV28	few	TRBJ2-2	TGTGCCAGCAGTTTAGGGCAGGGTCTCACCGGGGAGCTGTTTTTT	CASSLGQGLTGELFF
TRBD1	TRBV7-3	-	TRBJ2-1	TGTGCCAGCGCCGACAGGGGGGGTATGGAGTTCTTC	CASADRGGMEFF
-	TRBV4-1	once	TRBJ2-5	TGCGCCAGCAGCCGCCTTCCCGGGATTGAGACCCAGTACTTC	CASSRLPGIETQYF
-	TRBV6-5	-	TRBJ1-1	TGTGCCAGCAGTTACAAGGGGGACCACACTGAAGCTTTCTTT	CASSYKGDHTEAFF
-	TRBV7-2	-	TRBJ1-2	TGTGCCAGCAGCGCCATCGGACCCTATGGCTACACCTTC	CASSAIGPYGYTF
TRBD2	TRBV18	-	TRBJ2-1	TGTGCCAGCTCACTTACTAGCGGAGACTACAATGAGCAGTTCTTC	CASSLTSGDYNEQFF
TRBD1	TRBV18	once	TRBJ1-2	TGTGCCAGCTCACGGGACAGGACGAGCTATGGCTACACCTTC	CASSRDRTSYGYTF
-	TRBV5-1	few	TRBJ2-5	TGCGCCAGCGGAAACGTTCAAGAGACCCAGTACTTC	CASGNVQETQYF
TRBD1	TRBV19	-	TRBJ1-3	TGTGCCAGTAGTATACAGGGGGCCACTGGAAACACCATATATTTT	CASSIQGATGNTIYF
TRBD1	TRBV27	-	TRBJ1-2	TGTGCCAGCAGTCGCCAGGGGGCGCTTGGCTATGGCTACACCTTC	CASSRQGALGYGYTF